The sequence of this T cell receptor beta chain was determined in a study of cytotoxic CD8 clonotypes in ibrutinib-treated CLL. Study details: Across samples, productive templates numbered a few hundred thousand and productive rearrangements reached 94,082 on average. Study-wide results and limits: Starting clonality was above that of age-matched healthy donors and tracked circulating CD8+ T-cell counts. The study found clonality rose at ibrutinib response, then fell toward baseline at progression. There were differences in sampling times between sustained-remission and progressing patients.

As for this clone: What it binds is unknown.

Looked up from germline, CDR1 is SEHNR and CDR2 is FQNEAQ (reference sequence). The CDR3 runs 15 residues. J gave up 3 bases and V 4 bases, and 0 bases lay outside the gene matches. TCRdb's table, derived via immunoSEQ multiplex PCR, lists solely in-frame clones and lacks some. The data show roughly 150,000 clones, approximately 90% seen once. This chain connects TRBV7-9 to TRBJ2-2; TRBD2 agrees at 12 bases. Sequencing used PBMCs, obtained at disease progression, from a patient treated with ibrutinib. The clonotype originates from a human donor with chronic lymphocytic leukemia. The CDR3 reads CASSSSGRDTGELFF. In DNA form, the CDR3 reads TGTGCCAGCAGCTCTAGCGGGAGGGACACCGGGGAGCTGTTTTTT. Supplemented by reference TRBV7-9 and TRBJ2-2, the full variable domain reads DTGVSQNPRHKITKRGQNVTFRCDPISEHNRLYWYRQTLGQGPEFLTYFQNEAQLEKSRLLSDRFSAERPKGSFSTLEIQRTEQGDSAMYLCASSSSGRDTGELFFGEGSRLTVL.